Following are 17 T cell receptor beta chains from one sample sequenced in a study of glioma-infiltrating T cells. The iRepertoire nested amplicon-rescue multiplex PCR amplified TCR alpha and beta CDR3s from RNA. TCRdb re-called the multiplex PCR reads through MiXCR, storing one row per CDR3 protein. The table shows approximately 400,000 distinct CDR3 sequences, with 41% occurring only once. The specimen sequenced was glioma tissue, nonneoplastic brain tissue, or PBMCs (not recorded which). The receptor source for this set is a human donor with low-grade glioma or glioblastoma, undergoing nonglioma brain surgery, or in good health (not recorded which).

The chain employs TRBV2 and TRBJ2-3; 10 bases align to TRBD2. The junction had 7 bases not matched to a gene; V was cut back by 6 bases and J by 4 bases. The CDR3 loop spans 15 amino acids. Germline values: CDR1 SNHLY, CDR2 FYNNEI. The CDR3 loop is CASSLLAGVSDTQYF. The CDR3 region has the DNA TGTGCCAGCAGCCTCCTAGCGGGAGTGTCAGATACGCAGTATTTT.

As to this clonotype: A much more abundant neighbour one base away suggests this may be a read error. The V gene is TRBV14, the J gene TRBJ2-7; D is unresolved. The CDR3 runs 13 residues. V dropped 1 base and J dropped 5 bases, with 9 bases sitting between them. Germline CDR1 is SGHDN and CDR2 is FVKESK. The CDR3 nucleotides are TGTGCCAGCAGCCAAGTCGATCCCCACGAGCAGTACTTC. It encodes CASSQVDPHEQYF.

The chain is built from TRBV5-4 and TRBJ1-2; D remains ambiguous. Trimming cost V 0 bases and J 4 bases, with 10 bases left between them. Per germline, CDR1 SGHNT and CDR2 YYREEE (reference sequence). The CDR3 runs to 14 residues. CDR3 sequence reads: CASSLGTDVYGYTF. CDR3 nucleotides: TGTGCCAGCAGCTTGGGGACGGATGTCTATGGCTACACCTTC. The variable domain in full, with the rest retrieved from reference TRBV5-4 and TRBJ1-2, is ETGVTQSPTHLIKTRGQQVTLRCSSQSGHNTVSWYQQALGQGPQFIFQYYREEENGRGNFPPRFSGLQFPNYSSELNVNALELDDSALYLCASSLGTDVYGYTFGSGTRLTVV.

This clonotype was found a few times. The chain employs TRBV4-1 and TRBJ1-2; D might be TRBD1 (5 bases). The CDR3 sequence is 13 residues long. The V gene's germline CDR1 is MGHRA and CDR2 YSYEKL. Trimming stripped 3 bases from V and 7 bases from J, with 12 bases between. CDR3 sequence (DNA): TGCGCCAGCAGCCAGATGGGGCTTTCTGGCTACACCTTC. This sequence encodes CASSQMGLSGYTF.

V is TRBV4-2 and J is TRBJ2-7, with a tentative D call TRBD2 (6 bases). Germline CDR1 LGHNA, CDR2 YNFKEQ. This CDR3 comprises 13 residues. Deletions cut 6 bases from V and 9 bases from J, with 18 bases between. CDR3 DNA: TGTGCCAGCAGTTTGCGGGGCCCCGTTGGGCAGTACTTC. Translated, it gives CASSLRGPVGQYF.

With regard to this clonotype: A much larger clone differs from this one at a single base, so this may be a read error. J is TRBJ2-3 and V is TRBV27, with TRBD2 as a possible D gene (6 bases). The CDR3 loop spans 14 amino acids. The V and J ends lost 2 bases and 5 bases respectively, with 11 bases between them. Germline-derived CDR1 and CDR2 are MNHEY and SMNVEV (reference sequence). CDR3 region: CASSLRRDQDTQYF. CDR3 nucleotide sequence: TGTGCCAGCAGTTTAAGGCGGGACCAAGATACGCAGTATTTT.

The chain has TRBV24-1 and TRBJ2-3; 7 positions match TRBD1. V shed 4 bases and J 2 bases; nucleotides not matched to a gene: 5. Germline CDR1 reads KGHDR; CDR2 reads SFDVKD. This CDR3 has 15 residues. The CDR3 loop is CATSDPGQATDTQYF. The CDR3 DNA reads as TGTGCCACCAGTGACCCAGGACAGGCCACAGATACGCAGTATTTT.

The genes are TRBV27 and TRBJ2-2; the D call may be TRBD1 or TRBD2 (5 bases each). The V end was cut by 3 bases, the J end by 4 bases, with 15 bases between. The germline CDR1 and CDR2 sequences are MNHEY and SMNVEV (reference sequence). The CDR3 consists of 16 residues. CDR3 nucleotide sequence: TGTGCCAGCAGTTTCATTCGGTTTGGGGGCACCGGGGAGCTGTTTTTT. This gives the protein CASSFIRFGGTGELFF.

Concerning this clonotype itself: A single base separates this from a much larger clone, so it may be a read error. This chain links TRBV4-2 with TRBJ2-7; TRBD1 matches at 7 bases. The germline V gene has CDR1 LGHNA and CDR2 YNFKEQ. The CDR3 consists of 14 residues. CDR3 nucleotide sequence: TGTGCCAGCAGCCAGGACAGGTCACCCTACGAGCAGAACTTC. Translating gives CASSQDRSPYEQNF.

A few counts support this clonotype. The chain combines TRBV4-1 with TRBJ2-5, with TRBD2 matching over 11 bases. After removal of 5 bases from V and 5 bases from J, the junction contained 7 bases not matched to a gene. Germline CDR1 reads MGHRA; CDR2 reads YSYEKL. The CDR3 extends over 15 amino acids. The CDR3 bases are TGCGCCAGCAGCTATGGGACTAGCGGAACGGAGACCCAGTACTTC. This sequence encodes CASSYGTSGTETQYF.

This clonotype was seen a few times. The rearrangement uses TRBV4-1 and TRBJ2-7; the match to TRBD2 covers 7 bases. J lost 5 bases, V lost 0 bases, and 13 bases had no gene match. Germline V gives CDR1 MGHRA, CDR2 YSYEKL. CDR3 length equals 17 residues. The CDR3 DNA reads TGCGCCAGCAGCCAAGATCGGGGAGGGAAGAGCTCGGACGAGCAGTACTTC. This sequence encodes CASSQDRGGKSSDEQYF.

The V gene is TRBV4-1, the J gene TRBJ1-2; no clear D gene. Germline CDR1 MGHRA, CDR2 YSYEKL. The CDR3 sequence is 15 residues long. With 3 bases removed from V and 4 bases from J, the gap between germline ends came to 15 bases. The CDR3 sequence is CASSQLLGVLYGYTF. CDR3 nucleotides: TGCGCCAGCAGCCAGCTTCTTGGGGTACTCTATGGCTACACCTTC.

The chain is built from TRBV6-2 or TRBV6-3 and TRBJ2-7; 8 positions match TRBD1. Germline V lookup: CDR1 MNHEY, CDR2 SVGEGT. The CDR3 has 16 amino acids. The trim removed 2 bases at V and 0 bases at J, leaving 6 bases unmatched. CDR3 loop: CASSYLGQGPSYEQYF. The CDR3 DNA is TGTGCCAGCAGTTACCTCGGACAGGGACCCTCCTACGAGCAGTACTTC.

This clonotype appeared a few times. The chain employs TRBV28 and TRBJ2-3, with 15 bases lining up with TRBD2. CDR1 is MDHEN and CDR2 is SYDVKM in the germline V gene. The CDR3 runs 20 residues. With V trimmed by 6 bases and J by 6 bases, 19 bases remained unmatched. The CDR3 loop is CASSSVPLWTSGRAGDTQYF. The DNA for the CDR3 is TGTGCCAGCAGCTCCGTACCCCTCTGGACTAGCGGGAGGGCCGGGGATACGCAGTATTTT. The whole variable domain, remainder taken from reference TRBV28 and TRBJ2-3, is DVKVTQSSRYLVKRTGEKVFLECVQDMDHENMFWYRQDPGLGLRLIYFSYDVKMKEKGDIPEGYSVSREKKERFSLILESASTNQTSMYLCASSSVPLWTSGRAGDTQYFGPGTRLTVL.

The gene calls are TRBV20-1 and TRBJ1-2; no reliable D call. Germline V gives CDR1 DFQATT, CDR2 SNEGSKA (reference sequence). V shed 5 bases and J shed 0 bases, with 13 bases lying between them. The CDR3 is 14 residues long. CDR3: CSAPLGFSNYGYTF. The CDR3 DNA is TGCAGTGCTCCCCTAGGATTTTCTAACTATGGCTACACCTTC.

This clonotype was counted once. The V call is TRBV20-1, the J call TRBJ2-7; D ambiguous. The CDR3 has 14 amino acids. The germline gives CDR1 DFQATT, CDR2 SNEGSKA (reference sequence). V was clipped by 2 bases and J by 3 bases, with 14 bases between them. CDR3 DNA: TGCAGTGCTAGATCCGGGTATATGGTCTACGAGCAGTACTTC. Residues: CSARSGYMVYEQYF.

This clonotype was recorded many times. The chain couples TRBV6-1 to TRBJ2-7; possible D gene TRBD2, 5 bases. The V end lost 3 bases, the J end lost 3 bases, and 21 bases lay between the germline ends. The germline V gene has CDR1 MNHNS and CDR2 SASEGT. This CDR3 is 17 amino acids long. The CDR3 spells CASSERPTVRGRYEQYF. CDR3 DNA sequence: TGTGCCAGCAGTGAGAGGCCGACCGTTCGGGGTCGCTACGAGCAGTACTTC.